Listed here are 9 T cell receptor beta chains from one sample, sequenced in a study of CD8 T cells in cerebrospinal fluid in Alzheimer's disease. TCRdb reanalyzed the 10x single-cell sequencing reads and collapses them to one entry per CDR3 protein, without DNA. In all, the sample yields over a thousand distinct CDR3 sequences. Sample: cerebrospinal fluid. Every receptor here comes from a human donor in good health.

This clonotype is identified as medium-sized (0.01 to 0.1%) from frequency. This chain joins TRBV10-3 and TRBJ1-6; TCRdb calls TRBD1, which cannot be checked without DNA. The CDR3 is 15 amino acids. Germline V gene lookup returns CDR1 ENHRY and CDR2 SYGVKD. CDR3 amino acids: CAISESGDRASPLHF.

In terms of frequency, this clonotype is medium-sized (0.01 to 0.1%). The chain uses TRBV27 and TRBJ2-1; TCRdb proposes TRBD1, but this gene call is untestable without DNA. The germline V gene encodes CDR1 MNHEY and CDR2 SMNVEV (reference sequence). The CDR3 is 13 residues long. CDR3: CASSLDRYNEQFF.

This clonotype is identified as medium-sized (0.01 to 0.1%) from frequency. CDR3 region: CASITDPPGDEQYF. V is TRBV6-6 and J is TRBJ2-7; TCRdb outputs TRBD1, but without DNA this stays unchecked. The CDR3 contains 14 residues. The germline gives CDR1 MNHNY, CDR2 SVGAGI (reference sequence).

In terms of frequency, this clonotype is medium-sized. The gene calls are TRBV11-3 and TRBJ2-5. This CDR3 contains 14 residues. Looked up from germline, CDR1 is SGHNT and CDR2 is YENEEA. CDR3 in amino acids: CASSLRAGQETQYF.

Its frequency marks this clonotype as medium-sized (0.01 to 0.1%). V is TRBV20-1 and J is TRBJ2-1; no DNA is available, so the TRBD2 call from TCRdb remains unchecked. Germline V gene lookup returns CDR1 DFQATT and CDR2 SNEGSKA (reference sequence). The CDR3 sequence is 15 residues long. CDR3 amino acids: CSAYPGAGGDNEQFF.

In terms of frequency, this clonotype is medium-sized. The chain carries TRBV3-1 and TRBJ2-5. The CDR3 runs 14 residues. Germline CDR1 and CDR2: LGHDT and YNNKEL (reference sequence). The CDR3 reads CASSQFIGKETQYF.

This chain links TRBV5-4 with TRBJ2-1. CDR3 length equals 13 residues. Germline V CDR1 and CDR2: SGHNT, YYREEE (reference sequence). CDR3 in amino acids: CASSPSSVLEQFF. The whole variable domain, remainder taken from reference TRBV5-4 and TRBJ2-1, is ETGVTQSPTHLIKTRGQQVTLRCSSQSGHNTVSWYQQALGQGPQFIFQYYREEENGRGNFPPRFSGLQFPNYSSELNVNALELDDSALYLCASSPSSVLEQFFGPGTRLTVL.

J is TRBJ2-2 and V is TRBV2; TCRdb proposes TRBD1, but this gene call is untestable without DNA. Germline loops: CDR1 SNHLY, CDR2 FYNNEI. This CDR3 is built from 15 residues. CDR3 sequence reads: CASSRGTTNTGELFF.

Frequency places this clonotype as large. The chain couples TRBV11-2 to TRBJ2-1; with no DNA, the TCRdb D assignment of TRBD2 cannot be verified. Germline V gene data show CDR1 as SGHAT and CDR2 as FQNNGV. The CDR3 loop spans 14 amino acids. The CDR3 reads CASSRDYQDNEQFF.